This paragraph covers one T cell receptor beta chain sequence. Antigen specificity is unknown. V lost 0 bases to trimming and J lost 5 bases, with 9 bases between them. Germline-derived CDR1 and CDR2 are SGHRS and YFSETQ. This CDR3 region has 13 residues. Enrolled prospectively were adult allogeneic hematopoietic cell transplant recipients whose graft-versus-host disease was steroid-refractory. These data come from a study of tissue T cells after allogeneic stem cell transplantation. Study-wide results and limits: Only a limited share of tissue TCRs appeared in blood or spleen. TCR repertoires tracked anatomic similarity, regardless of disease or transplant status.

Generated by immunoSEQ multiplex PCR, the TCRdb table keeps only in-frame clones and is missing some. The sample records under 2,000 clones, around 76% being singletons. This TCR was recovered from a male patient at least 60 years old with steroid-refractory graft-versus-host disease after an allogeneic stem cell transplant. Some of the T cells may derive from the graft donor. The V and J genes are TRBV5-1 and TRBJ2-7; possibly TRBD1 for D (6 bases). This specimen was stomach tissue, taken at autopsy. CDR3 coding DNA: TGCGCCAGCAGCTTGGGTAGGGGGAACGAGCAGTACTTC. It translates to CASSLGRGNEQYF.